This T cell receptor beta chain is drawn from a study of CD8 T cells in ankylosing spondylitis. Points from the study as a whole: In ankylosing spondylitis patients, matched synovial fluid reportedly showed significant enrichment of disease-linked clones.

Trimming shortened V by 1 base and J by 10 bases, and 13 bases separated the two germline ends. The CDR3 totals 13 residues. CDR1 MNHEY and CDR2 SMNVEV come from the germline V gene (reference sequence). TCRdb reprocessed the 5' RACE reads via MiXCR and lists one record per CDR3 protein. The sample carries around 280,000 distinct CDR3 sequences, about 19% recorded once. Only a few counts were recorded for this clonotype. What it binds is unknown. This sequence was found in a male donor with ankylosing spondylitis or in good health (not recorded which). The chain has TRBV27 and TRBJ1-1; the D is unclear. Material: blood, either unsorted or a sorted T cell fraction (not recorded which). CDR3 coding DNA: TGTGCCAGCAGTTTATACGCCTCCGAGGGAGCTTTCTTT. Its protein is CASSLYASEGAFF.